Presented here are 8 T cell receptor beta chains from one specimen sequenced in a study of control samples from healthy donors and cancer patients. TCRdb's copy holds only in-frame clones and misses some; the assay was immunoSEQ multiplex PCR. The data show 120,000 or so clones, around 87% seen once. Sequencing was done on a sample of blood. These receptors originate from a man in his 60s in good health.

The CDR3 spells CASSVVGTTTGELFF. CDR3 DNA sequence: TGTGCCAGCAGCGTAGTCGGGACAACCACCGGGGAGCTGTTTTTT. The chain employs TRBV9 and TRBJ2-2; perhaps TRBD1 as D (6 bases). Germline loops: CDR1 SGDLS, CDR2 YYNGEE. The CDR3 runs 15 residues. V was clipped by 0 bases and J by 4 bases, with 10 bases between them.

This clone was observed a single time. This chain links TRBV30 with TRBJ1-2; no reliable D call. In germline, CDR1 is GTSNPN, CDR2 SVGIG (reference sequence). The V end lost 3 bases, the J end lost 0 bases, and 14 bases lay between the germline ends. This CDR3 has 15 amino acids. CDR3 bases: TGTGCCTGGAGGGCGATGGGTGCTACTAACTATGGCTACACCTTC. It translates to CAWRAMGATNYGYTF.

The chain has TRBV6-5 and TRBJ2-7; D remains unclear. The germline V and J ends were trimmed by 2 bases and 3 bases, with 11 bases remaining between them. The CDR3 runs to 14 residues. Germline CDR1 MNHEY, CDR2 SVGAGI. The CDR3 DNA is TGTGCCAGCAGTTACGGGCTCCTGAGCTACGAGCAGTACTTC. Encoded protein: CASSYGLLSYEQYF.

The V gene is TRBV9, the J gene TRBJ2-1; the D gene could be TRBD1 or TRBD2 (5 bases each). This CDR3 region has 14 residues. Germline V gene data show CDR1 as SGDLS and CDR2 as YYNGEE. The V gene lost 4 bases and the J gene lost 2 bases, with 10 bases spanning the gap. In nucleotides, the CDR3 is TGTGCCAGCAGCAAGATGGGGGCCTACAATGAGCAGTTCTTC. Translating gives CASSKMGAYNEQFF.

CDR3 coding DNA: TGTGCCACCAGTGATAGCAGGTTCGAATCCTACGAGCAGTACTTC. Translation: CATSDSRFESYEQYF. The chain joins TRBV24-1 to TRBJ2-7; D uncertain. The CDR3 is made up of 15 amino acids. Germline-derived CDR1 and CDR2 are KGHDR and SFDVKD. V lost 3 bases to trimming and J lost 1 base, with 12 bases between them.

The chain carries TRBV3-1 (or the pseudogene TRBV3-2) and TRBJ1-3; 8 nucleotides agree with TRBD1. This CDR3 is 16 amino acids long. Germline-derived CDR1 and CDR2 are LGHDT and YNNKEL (reference sequence). J lost 0 bases, V lost 5 bases, and 6 bases had no gene match. CDR3 residues: CASSWDRSTSGNTIYF. The CDR3 DNA is TGTGCCAGCAGCTGGGACAGGTCTACCTCTGGAAACACCATATATTTT.

The genes are TRBV19 and TRBJ1-2; D may be TRBD1 (5 bases). V lost 3 bases and J lost 6, with 11 bases in between. CDR1 is LNHDA, CDR2 SQIVND, per germline (reference sequence). CDR3 length equals 13 residues. The CDR3 nucleotides are TGTGCCAGTAGTATGGGGCGCACGGATGGCTACACCTTC. Residues: CASSMGRTDGYTF. The full variable domain, completed using reference TRBV19 and TRBJ1-2, is DGGITQSPKYLFRKEGQNVTLSCEQNLNHDAMYWYRQDPGQGLRLIYYSQIVNDFQKGDIAEGYSVSREKKESFPLTVTSAQKNPTAFYLCASSMGRTDGYTFGSGTRLTVV.

The chain links TRBV4-3 to TRBJ2-2; a weak D match, TRBD1 (6 bases). Per germline, CDR1 LGHNA and CDR2 YSLEER. The length of the CDR3 is 15 residues. V lost 0 bases and J 7 bases, leaving 12 bases between the germline ends. CDR3 sequence: CASSQEEGVSGELFF. The DNA of the CDR3 is TGCGCCAGCAGCCAAGAAGAGGGGGTGAGCGGGGAGCTGTTTTTT.